The 30 T cell receptor beta chains listed next were all sequenced from one sample in a study of response to subunit inactivated influenza vaccine. In TCRdb, the RT-PCR reads were re-called with MiXCR into one record per CDR3 protein. This table holds approximately 520,000 distinct CDR3 sequences, 15% to 20% found once. This specimen consisted of CD4+ T cells sorted from PBMCs, obtained roughly 24 months after vaccination. Receptors originate from a man between 50 and 70 years old who received an inactivated influenza vaccine.

The sample holds a few counts of this clonotype. The gene calls are TRBV6-2 or TRBV6-3 and TRBJ2-5, with TRBD2 as a possible D gene (5 bases). The CDR3 spans 12 residues. Germline assignment: CDR1 MNHEY and CDR2 SVGEGT. V dropped 5 bases and J dropped 4 bases, with 8 bases sitting between them. In DNA form, the CDR3 reads TGTGCCAGCAGTGCGCTAGCAGAGACCCAGTACTTC. This gives the protein CASSALAETQYF.

This chain links TRBV12-3 or TRBV12-4 with TRBJ1-2, with no clear D. V lost 2 bases and J lost 3, with 16 bases in between. The CDR3 contains 16 residues. The chain's CDR3 is CASSLLLHLGDYGYTF. The CDR3, as DNA: TGTGCCAGCAGTTTACTTCTCCACCTCGGGGACTATGGCTACACCTTC.

This clonotype was found a few times. The chain has TRBV20-1 and TRBJ2-3; a weak D match, TRBD2 (6 bases). CDR1 and CDR2 from the germline V gene are DFQATT and SNEGSKA (reference sequence). V was shortened by 5 bases and J by 2 bases, with 17 bases between the two germline ends. This CDR3 spans 15 amino acids. CDR3 loop: CSAVTPSALTDTQYF. The DNA for the CDR3 is TGCAGTGCTGTTACTCCTAGCGCCCTCACAGATACGCAGTATTTT.

This rearrangement joins TRBV12-3 or TRBV12-4 to TRBJ2-2; no clear D gene. V lost 5 bases and J lost 4, with 11 bases in between. This CDR3 is built from 14 residues. The CDR3 bases are TGTGCCAGCAGTCTGATGATGGGCACCGGGGAGCTGTTTTTT. Translation gives CASSLMMGTGELFF.

This rearrangement joins TRBV3-1 to TRBJ2-1; D is tentatively TRBD1 or TRBD2 (5 bases each). Germline assignment: CDR1 LGHDT and CDR2 YNNKEL (reference sequence). The CDR3 loop spans 15 amino acids. V lost 4 bases and J lost 5, with 15 bases in between. CDR3 bases: TGTGCCAGCAGCCCCCCCGGGGCATATAACAATGAGCAGTTCTTC. This translates into CASSPPGAYNNEQFF.

This chain connects TRBV24-1 to TRBJ1-5; possibly TRBD1 for D (5 bases). This CDR3 is built from 16 residues. V was trimmed by 3 bases and J by 5 bases, leaving 16 bases between them. Germline V gives CDR1 KGHDR, CDR2 SFDVKD. This CDR3 reads CATSDAAGARHQPQHF. The CDR3 region has the DNA TGTGCCACCAGTGATGCGGCCGGGGCCAGGCATCAGCCCCAGCATTTT.

This clonotype has a handful of counts. The chain links TRBV9 to TRBJ2-1; perhaps TRBD2 as D (6 bases). Trimming pared 4 bases from V and 7 bases from J, leaving 18 bases between. This CDR3 region has 15 residues. Germline CDR1 SGDLS, CDR2 YYNGEE. DNA for the CDR3: TGTGCCAGCAGCCTTTTGAATAGCGGACGAAATGAGCAGTTCTTC. This codes for CASSLLNSGRNEQFF.

This chain connects TRBV18 to TRBJ1-1; 9 bases fit TRBD1. Germline V gene lookup returns CDR1 KGHSH and CDR2 LQKENI. V shed 4 bases and J 5 bases; nucleotides not matched to a gene: 5. There are 14 residues in the CDR3. The CDR3 nucleotides read TGTGCCAGCTCACTCACGGACAGGGGAACTGAAGCTTTCTTT. Translated, it gives CASSLTDRGTEAFF.

This clonotype has only a few counts. The V call is TRBV5-1, the J call TRBJ2-1, with D unresolved. The CDR3 covers 16 residues. The germline CDR1 and CDR2 sequences are SGHRS and YFSETQ. Trimming removed 5 bases from V and 0 bases from J, with 15 bases in between. CDR3 bases: TGCGCCAGCAGAACGAACCTAGAGAGCTCCTACAATGAGCAGTTCTTC. Protein: CASRTNLESSYNEQFF.

The rearrangement joins TRBV14 to TRBJ1-2; D is possibly TRBD1 (6 bases). V lost 1 base to trimming and J lost 6 bases, with 15 bases between them. CDR1 and CDR2 (germline): SGHDN, FVKESK. This CDR3 region has 15 residues. CDR3 loop: CASSQARTVFNGYTF. The CDR3 nucleotides read TGTGCCAGCAGCCAAGCCCGGACAGTTTTCAATGGCTACACCTTC.

The genes are TRBV20-1 and TRBJ1-6; D not resolved. Germline values: CDR1 DFQATT, CDR2 SNEGSKA (reference sequence). Trimming removed 2 bases at V and 0 bases at J, with 14 bases between. The CDR3 has 17 residues. The CDR3 DNA reads TGCAGTGCTAGATTCACCCAAGCCCGCTCCTATAATTCACCCCTCCACTTT. Its protein is CSARFTQARSYNSPLHF.

This clonotype has only a few counts. The chain links TRBV28 to TRBJ2-7; 9 bases align to TRBD1. CDR1 is MDHEN, CDR2 SYDVKM, per germline. V trimming: 7 bases; J trimming: 3 bases; junction bases outside the gene matches: 7. The CDR3 consists of 14 residues. DNA for the CDR3: TGTGCCAGCACCCGGGACAGGGATCTCTACGAGCAGTACTTC. Protein: CASTRDRDLYEQYF. Variable domain in full (rest from reference TRBV28 and TRBJ2-7): DVKVTQSSRYLVKRTGEKVFLECVQDMDHENMFWYRQDPGLGLRLIYFSYDVKMKEKGDIPEGYSVSREKKERFSLILESASTNQTSMYLCASTRDRDLYEQYFGPGTRLTVT.

In its sample, this clonotype was seen a few times. The gene calls are TRBV7-3 and TRBJ1-1, with 7 bases identical to TRBD1. The CDR3 totals 13 residues. The V and J ends lost 5 bases and 5 bases, in that order; junction bases with no gene match: 5. Germline V gene sequence: CDR1 SGHTA, CDR2 FQGTGA. The CDR3 is CASSEQGTTEAFF. The CDR3 DNA follows: TGTGCCAGCAGCGAACAGGGGACAACTGAAGCTTTCTTT.

At least ten counts were recorded for this clonotype. J is TRBJ2-2 and V is TRBV5-1; 9 positions agree with TRBD1. Germline V gene data show CDR1 as SGHRS and CDR2 as YFSETQ. V lost 0 bases to trimming and J lost 7 bases; unmatched junction nucleotides: 4. This CDR3 comprises 15 residues. CDR3 in DNA: TGCGCCAGCAGCTTGGACAGGGGGCTGTTCGGGGAGCTGTTTTTT. Its protein product is CASSLDRGLFGELFF.

V is TRBV27 and J is TRBJ1-4; 7 bases fit TRBD1. Germline lookup yields CDR1 MNHEY and CDR2 SMNVEV (reference sequence). This CDR3 contains 15 residues. The junction had 8 bases not matched to a gene; V was cut back by 4 bases and J by 6 bases. For the CDR3, the DNA is TGTGCCAGCAGTTCCATACAGGGGATCGATGAAAAACTGTTTTTT. As protein: CASSSIQGIDEKLFF.

This clonotype was observed a few times. The chain has TRBV4-2 and TRBJ2-5, with 9 nucleotides matching TRBD1. The CDR3 has 15 amino acids. The germline CDR1 and CDR2 sequences are LGHNA and YNFKEQ. V shed 4 bases and J 0 bases; nucleotides not matched to a gene: 3. The CDR3 nucleotides read TGTGCCAGCAGCCCGACAGGGGGAGACCAAGAGACCCAGTACTTC. Protein product: CASSPTGGDQETQYF.

Only a few counts were recorded for this clonotype. V is TRBV20-1 and J is TRBJ2-7, with 7 nucleotides matching TRBD2. V shed 5 bases and J 3 bases; nucleotides not matched to a gene: 4. Germline-derived CDR1 and CDR2 are DFQATT and SNEGSKA (reference sequence). The CDR3 runs to 12 residues. The CDR3 sequence is CSASSGIYEQYF. DNA for the CDR3: TGCAGTGCTTCGAGCGGGATCTACGAGCAGTACTTC.

The J gene is TRBJ2-1, the V gene TRBV5-1, with TRBD2 as a possible D gene (5 bases). V was cut by 1 base and J by 8 bases, with 13 bases left in between. Germline CDR1 reads SGHRS; CDR2 reads YFSETQ. The CDR3 is made up of 14 amino acids. CDR3 in amino acids: CASSLRPLGDEQFF. The CDR3, as DNA: TGCGCCAGCAGCTTGCGTCCCCTCGGGGATGAGCAGTTCTTC.

The chain is built from TRBV30 and TRBJ2-1; 9 bases map to TRBD1. V gave up 3 bases and J gave up 5 bases; unmatched junction bases: 2. CDR3 size: 13 residues. The germline V gene has CDR1 GTSNPN and CDR2 SVGIG (reference sequence). The CDR3 bases are TGTGCCTGGAGAGGACAGGGGAACAATGAGCAGTTCTTC. This gives the protein CAWRGQGNNEQFF.

This clonotype was seen a few times. This rearrangement joins TRBV7-2 to TRBJ2-1, with a possible D match to TRBD2 (6 bases). The CDR3 is 13 residues long. Germline V gives CDR1 SGHTA, CDR2 FQGNSA. The V and J ends lost 7 bases and 6 bases respectively, with 13 bases between them. DNA of the CDR3: TGTGCCAGCACCCTCGAGACTAGCAATGAGCAGTTCTTC. The encoded protein is CASTLETSNEQFF.

This chain uses TRBV7-9 with TRBJ2-3; D tentatively fits TRBD1 or TRBD2 (5 bases each). V shed 0 bases and J shed 4 bases, with 11 bases lying between them. Per the germline V gene, CDR1 is SEHNR and CDR2 is FQNEAQ (reference sequence). CDR3 length: 15 amino acids. The CDR3 DNA reads TGTGCCAGCAGCTTAGCGCTCGGGGCTGCAGATACGCAGTATTTT. This sequence encodes CASSLALGAADTQYF.

The chain combines TRBV28 with TRBJ2-5; 9 nucleotides align to TRBD2. This CDR3 comprises 18 residues. CDR1 and CDR2 from the germline V gene are MDHEN and SYDVKM. Trimming at V came to 6 bases and at J to 2 bases, leaving 16 bases not matched to a gene. The CDR3 DNA sequence: TGTGCCAGCAGCTCGGGGGCTAGCGGGATTGAACTACAAGAGACCCAGTACTTC. Amino acid sequence: CASSSGASGIELQETQYF.

This clonotype was seen a handful of times. This chain uses TRBV28 with TRBJ2-1; TRBD2 aligns across 8 bases. CDR1 is MDHEN, CDR2 SYDVKM, per germline. V gave up 7 bases and J gave up 5 bases; unmatched junction bases: 16. CDR3 size: 17 residues. The CDR3 loop reads CASNPGLAPRGHNEQFF. The CDR3 DNA follows: TGTGCCAGCAATCCTGGACTAGCCCCCCGAGGCCACAATGAGCAGTTCTTC.

This clonotype was observed a handful of times. The CDR3: CASSFTSSGGFEQYF. The CDR3 region has the DNA TGTGCCAGCAGTTTCACGTCATCGGGCGGGTTCGAGCAGTACTTC. V and J are TRBV12-3 or TRBV12-4 and TRBJ2-7; possible D gene TRBD2, 5 bases. The CDR3 has 15 amino acids. V was clipped by 3 bases and J by 6 bases, with 18 bases between them.

In this sample, this clonotype turned up a few times. The CDR3 loop reads CASSLRDSSQETQYF. The CDR3 DNA follows: TGTGCCAGCAGTTTAAGGGACAGTTCCCAAGAGACCCAGTACTTC. The chain combines TRBV12-3 or TRBV12-4 with TRBJ2-5, with 7 bases fitting TRBD1. The ends lost 2 bases at V and 1 base at J; junction bases unmatched: 4. This CDR3 is built from 15 residues.

The CDR3 here is CASSLRPRNTGELFF. The DNA of the CDR3 is TGTGCCAGCAGTCTTCGACCGAGGAACACCGGGGAGCTGTTTTTT. The chain is built from TRBV11-2 and TRBJ2-2; D is undetermined. This CDR3 comprises 15 residues. Trimming took 6 bases from V and 1 from J, leaving 12 bases between them. The V gene's germline CDR1 is SGHAT and CDR2 FQNNGV.

This clonotype was detected many times. The J gene is TRBJ2-3, the V gene TRBV20-1; the D is unclear. V shed 3 bases and J shed 6 bases, with 7 bases lying between them. Germline CDR1 reads DFQATT; CDR2 reads SNEGSKA (reference sequence). This CDR3 is built from 11 residues. This CDR3 reads CSASTRDTQYF. The CDR3 DNA sequence: TGCAGTGCTAGTACTCGGGATACGCAGTATTTT.

The CDR3 DNA sequence: TGTGCCAACAAGCCTCTCCATACAGATACGCAGTATTTT. Amino acid sequence: CANKPLHTDTQYF. The chain combines TRBV21-1 with TRBJ2-3. TRBV21-1 represents a pseudogene. The CDR3 runs to 13 residues.

The chain has TRBV10-3 and TRBJ2-2; D not resolved. Germline V CDR1 and CDR2: ENHRY, SYGVKD. Deletions cut 10 bases from V and 4 bases from J, with 13 bases between. The CDR3 is 13 residues long. CDR3 residues: CASLTLSTGELFF. The CDR3 DNA follows: TGTGCCAGCCTCACGCTAAGCACCGGGGAGCTGTTTTTT.

Notes on this clonotype: A single base separates this from a much larger clone, so it may be a read error. V gene TRBV20-1 combines with J gene TRBJ1-1; TRBD1 might be the D (5 bases). The CDR3 is made up of 13 amino acids. CDR1 and CDR2 (germline): DFQATT, SNEGSKA (reference sequence). CDR3 DNA: TGCGGTGCTAGGGTCGGTGGGGGAGCTGAAGCTTTCTTT. Amino acids: CGARVGGGAEAFF.